What follows are 5 T cell receptor beta chains derived from one specimen sequenced in a study of control samples from healthy donors and cancer patients (dated by TCRdb to about 2020). The library was made by the immunoSEQ multiplex PCR assay. This immuneACCESS table, as held by TCRdb, lists in-frame sequences with V and J called but not all clones. Of the missing ones, under half trace to an unresolved V gene in checked studies; the others have no known cause. Across this sample there are fewer than 200,000 clones, with 96% seen only once. The top ten clones comprise around 0.92% of the sample. The sample comprised blood. Source of these receptors: a woman between 25 and 40 years old in good health.

The chain recombines TRBV3-1 (or the pseudogene TRBV3-2) with TRBJ1-4; D unclear. V dropped 4 bases and J dropped 8 bases, with 8 bases sitting between them. Germline CDR1 LGHDT, CDR2 YNNKEL (reference sequence). The CDR3 length is 12 residues. CDR3 nucleotide sequence: TGTGCCAGCAGCCCCGTCCGGGAAAAACTGTTTTTT. Translation gives CASSPVREKLFF.

The chain joins TRBV24-1 to TRBJ2-3; no firm D call. CDR1 and CDR2 (germline): KGHDR, SFDVKD. V lost 4 bases to trimming and J lost 6 bases, with 13 bases between them. The CDR3 consists of 14 residues. This CDR3 is CATSDPGPADTQYF. The CDR3 region has the DNA TGTGCCACCAGTGACCCGGGCCCGGCGGATACGCAGTATTTT.

The chain has TRBV7-9 and TRBJ2-5; the match to TRBD2 covers 10 bases. The CDR3 extends over 16 amino acids. Germline values: CDR1 SEHNR, CDR2 FQNEAQ (reference sequence). V lost 2 bases, J lost 2 bases, and 5 bases stayed unmatched. CDR3 region: CASSLSPLAGQETQYF. The CDR3 DNA sequence: TGTGCCAGCAGCTTATCCCCACTAGCGGGACAAGAGACCCAGTACTTC. Filled out from reference TRBV7-9 and TRBJ2-5, the complete variable domain reads DTGVSQNPRHKITKRGQNVTFRCDPISEHNRLYWYRQTLGQGPEFLTYFQNEAQLEKSRLLSDRFSAERPKGSFSTLEIQRTEQGDSAMYLCASSLSPLAGQETQYFGPGTRLLVL.

The genes are TRBV7-2 and TRBJ1-6, with D perhaps TRBD1 (6 bases). CDR1 and CDR2 from the germline V gene are SGHTA and FQGNSA. The CDR3 is 13 amino acids. Trimming removed 6 bases from V and 8 bases from J, with 11 bases in between. The CDR3 protein is CASRGANDSPLHF. The CDR3 nucleotides are TGTGCCAGCAGGGGGGCCAACGATTCACCCCTCCACTTT.

The chain employs TRBV15 and TRBJ2-2; D not resolved. Germline V gene data show CDR1 as LNHNV and CDR2 as YYDKDF (reference sequence). The CDR3 runs to 16 residues. V lost 1 base, J lost 1 base, and 10 bases lay in between. The DNA for the CDR3 is TGTGCCACCAGCAGAGGGCGGCCACTGAACACCGGGGAGCTGTTTTTT. Protein product: CATSRGRPLNTGELFF. The full variable domain, with the rest looked up from reference TRBV15 and TRBJ2-2, is DAMVIQNPRYQVTQFGKPVTLSCSQTLNHNVMYWYQQKSSQAPKLLFHYYDKDFNNEADTPDNFQSRRPNTSFCFLDIRSPGLGDTAMYLCATSRGRPLNTGELFFGEGSRLTVL.